These T cell receptor beta chains were read from a single sample in a study of identical twins. TCRdb itself ran the 5' RACE reads through MiXCR, one entry per CDR3 protein. Among 270,000 or so distinct CDR3 sequences, about 8.3% were seen once, and the ten largest hold 3%. These data also featured in a second study, about yellow fever vaccine responses in identical twins.

The sequencing sample was made of CD8+ T cells sorted from blood. Every receptor here comes from a woman aged 18-29 years in good health. The CDR3 runs from the conserved cysteine through the conserved F or W. The order of the fields is D gene, J gene, clone size, V gene, CDR3 length, CDR3 DNA, CDR3 protein. D genes are given only for firm matches. A clone size is listed for some rows: how often the clone was seen (once, few, many), or a class if it is expanded.

- | TRBJ2-7 | many | TRBV5-6 | 13 | TGTGCCAGCAGCTTCGGTACCTCGGAGAGCCGCCTTTTC | CASSFGTSESRLF
- | TRBJ2-3 | - | TRBV6-2/TRBV6-3 | 20 | TGTGCCAGCAGTTATGCCTCTCGGGACGGGAGCCGAAGGGGCACAGATACGCAGTATTTT | CASSYASRDGSRRGTDTQYF
- | TRBJ2-5 | - | TRBV2 | 12 | TGTGCCAGCAGACCCGTCCTCGAGACCCAGTACTTC | CASRPVLETQYF
- | TRBJ2-7 | - | TRBV20-1 | 14 | TGCAGTGCTAGAGATCGACTAGGAAATTACGAGCAGTACTTC | CSARDRLGNYEQYF
TRBD2 | TRBJ2-2 | - | TRBV15 | 14 | TGTGCCACCAGCCCAAGCGGGAGGGGCGGGGAGCTGTTTTTT | CATSPSGRGGELFF
- | TRBJ1-2 | - | TRBV7-9 | 15 | TGTGCCAGCAGCCCAACATCGGACACTAACTATGGCTACACCTTC | CASSPTSDTNYGYTF
- | TRBJ1-2 | few | TRBV29-1 | 13 | TGCAGCGTTGAAGATTCTAGATCCTATGGCTACACCTTC | CSVEDSRSYGYTF
- | TRBJ2-5 | - | TRBV24-1 | 15 | TGTGCCACCAGTGAATCCGCACAGAACCAAGAGACCCAGTACTTC | CATSESAQNQETQYF
- | TRBJ1-5 | few | TRBV28 | 15 | TGTGCCAGCAGTTTGACAGTCTCCAGCAATCAGCCCCAGCATTTT | CASSLTVSSNQPQHF
- | TRBJ1-1 | many | TRBV29-1 | 13 | TGCAGCGTTCTGACGAATTTTAACGCTGAAGCTTTCTTT | CSVLTNFNAEAFF
- | TRBJ2-2 | - | TRBV29-1 | 13 | TGCAGCGTTGAAGTCTCGAACACCGGGGAGCTGTTTTTT | CSVEVSNTGELFF
- | TRBJ2-2 | few | TRBV25-1 | 15 | TGTGCCAGCAGTGGACTCCGGGGGAACACCGGGGAGCTGTTTTTT | CASSGLRGNTGELFF
TRBD1 | TRBJ1-2 | many | TRBV12-3/TRBV12-4 | 13 | TGTGCCAGCAGCCACGGACAGGGATATGGCTACACCTTC | CASSHGQGYGYTF
- | TRBJ2-7 | few | TRBV20-1 | 15 | TGCAGTGCTAGAAGGATTGGGAATCCCTCCTACGAGCAGTACTTC | CSARRIGNPSYEQYF
- | TRBJ2-7 | many | TRBV4-3 | 16 | TGCGCCAGCAGCCAAGAAAGCCTCGTAGACTCCTACGAGCAGTACTTC | CASSQESLVDSYEQYF
TRBD2 | TRBJ2-1 | many | TRBV7-9 | 15 | TGTGCCAGCAGCTTAGGACTAGCGGGAGAAGATGAGCAGTTCTTC | CASSLGLAGEDEQFF
TRBD1 | TRBJ2-6 | - | TRBV29-1 | 16 | TGCAGCGTTGTGGACAGGGGACGAGCTGGGGCCAACGTCCTGACTTTC | CSVVDRGRAGANVLTF
- | TRBJ2-1 | - | TRBV4-1 | 15 | TGCGCCAGCAGCCAAACAGGGTTGATTAGCAATGAGCAGTTCTTC | CASSQTGLISNEQFF
TRBD2 | TRBJ2-7 | - | TRBV4-3 | 15 | TGCGCCAGCAGCCAAGATCATGGGGACTACTACGAGCAGTACTTC | CASSQDHGDYYEQYF
TRBD1 | TRBJ2-7 | - | TRBV2 | 17 | TGTGCCAGCAGTGGACTCCCTACGACAGGGGTAAGGGGCGAGCAGTACTTC | CASSGLPTTGVRGEQYF
- | TRBJ2-2 | many | TRBV11-2 | 13 | TGTGCCAGCAGCTGGTACGGAACCGGGGAGCTGTTTTTT | CASSWYGTGELFF
- | TRBJ1-5 | - | TRBV7-9 | 12 | TGTGCCAGCAGCCCAGGCGCGTCAGCCCAGCATTTT | CASSPGASAQHF
TRBD2 | TRBJ2-7 | - | TRBV4-3 | 17 | TGCGCCAGCAGCCAAGATATATCTAGCGGGAGGTCCTACGAGCAGTACTTC | CASSQDISSGRSYEQYF
TRBD1 | TRBJ1-4 | many | TRBV15 | 15 | TGTGCCACCAGCGGGACAGGGAGTGGTAGAGAAAAACTGTTTTTT | CATSGTGSGREKLFF
- | TRBJ1-3 | many | TRBV4-1 | 15 | TGCGCCAGCAGCCAAGATCGGGTATTTGGAAACACCATATATTTT | CASSQDRVFGNTIYF
TRBD2 | TRBJ2-3 | - | TRBV29-1 | 19 | TGCAGCGTTGAAGATTTCGGACTAGCGGGAGAACGCGGCACAGATACGCAGTATTTT | CSVEDFGLAGERGTDTQYF
- | TRBJ2-1 | many | TRBV14 | 17 | TGTGCCAGCAGCCAAGATCGGCTAGCGCCTTTCACCAATGAGCAGTTCTTC | CASSQDRLAPFTNEQFF
TRBD1 | TRBJ2-3 | many | TRBV15 | 16 | TGTGCCACCAGCAGGGAGGTGGGACAGGGCGCAGATACGCAGTATTTT | CATSREVGQGADTQYF
- | TRBJ1-5 | many | TRBV12-3/TRBV12-4 | 13 | TGTGCCAGCAGAAGCGGAGGCCTCCAGCCCCAGCATTTT | CASRSGGLQPQHF
- | TRBJ2-1 | many | TRBV29-1 | 16 | TGCAGCGTTGAAGGGAGGGCAGGGAAAGGTCACAATGAGCAGTTCTTC | CSVEGRAGKGHNEQFF
TRBD1 | TRBJ2-7 | - | TRBV7-9 | 15 | TGTGCCAGCAGCTTAGGTCTCGGGACAGGGGTCGAGCAGTACTTC | CASSLGLGTGVEQYF
TRBD2 | TRBJ2-7 | few | TRBV11-1 | 15 | TGTGCCAGCAGCTTAGGCCGGGGGGGAGTCTACGAGCAGTACTTC | CASSLGRGGVYEQYF
- | TRBJ2-1 | many | TRBV20-1 | 12 | TGCAGTGCTAGATCATCCGACATAGAGCAGTTCTTC | CSARSSDIEQFF
- | TRBJ2-1 | few | TRBV24-1 | 13 | TGTGCCACCAGTGATTTGAAAGCAGGCGAGCAGTTCTTC | CATSDLKAGEQFF
- | TRBJ2-1 | many | TRBV6-4 | 15 | TGTGCCAGCAGTACGGTGGCAGGGGAGTCCAATGAGCAGTTCTTC | CASSTVAGESNEQFF
TRBD2 | TRBJ2-5 | many | TRBV10-3 | 13 | TGTGCCATCAGTGGGGAGGGGTTGGAGACCCAGTACTTC | CAISGEGLETQYF
- | TRBJ2-2 | few | TRBV7-2 | 16 | TGTGCCAGCCACCAACCCGGAGATTGGAACACCGGGGAGCTGTTTTTT | CASHQPGDWNTGELFF
TRBD2 | TRBJ2-7 | - | TRBV27 | 15 | TGTGCCAGCAGGCCGGGACTAGCGGGAAGCTACGAGCAGTACTTC | CASRPGLAGSYEQYF
- | TRBJ2-6 | few | TRBV5-1 | 13 | TGCGCCAGCAGCTTGTACGATCTGGGCGTCCTGACTTTC | CASSLYDLGVLTF
- | TRBJ2-7 | - | TRBV3-1 | 13 | TGTGCCAGCAGCCAGGTCGGGGTTTACGAGCAGTACTTC | CASSQVGVYEQYF